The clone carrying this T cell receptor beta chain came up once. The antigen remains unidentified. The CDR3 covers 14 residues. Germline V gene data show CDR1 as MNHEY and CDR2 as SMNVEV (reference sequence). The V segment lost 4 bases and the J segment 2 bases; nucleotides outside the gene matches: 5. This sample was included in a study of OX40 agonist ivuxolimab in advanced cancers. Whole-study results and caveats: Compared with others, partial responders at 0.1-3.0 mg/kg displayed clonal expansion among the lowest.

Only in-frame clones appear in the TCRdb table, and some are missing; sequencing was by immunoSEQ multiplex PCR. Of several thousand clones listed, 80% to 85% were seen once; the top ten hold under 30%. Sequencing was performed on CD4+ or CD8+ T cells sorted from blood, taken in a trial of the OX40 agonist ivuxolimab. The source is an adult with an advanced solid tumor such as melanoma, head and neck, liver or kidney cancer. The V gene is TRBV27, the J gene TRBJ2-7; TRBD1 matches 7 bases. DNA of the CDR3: TGTGCCAGCAGTTACTCCCAGGGGGCCTACGAGCAGTACTTC. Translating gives CASSYSQGAYEQYF.